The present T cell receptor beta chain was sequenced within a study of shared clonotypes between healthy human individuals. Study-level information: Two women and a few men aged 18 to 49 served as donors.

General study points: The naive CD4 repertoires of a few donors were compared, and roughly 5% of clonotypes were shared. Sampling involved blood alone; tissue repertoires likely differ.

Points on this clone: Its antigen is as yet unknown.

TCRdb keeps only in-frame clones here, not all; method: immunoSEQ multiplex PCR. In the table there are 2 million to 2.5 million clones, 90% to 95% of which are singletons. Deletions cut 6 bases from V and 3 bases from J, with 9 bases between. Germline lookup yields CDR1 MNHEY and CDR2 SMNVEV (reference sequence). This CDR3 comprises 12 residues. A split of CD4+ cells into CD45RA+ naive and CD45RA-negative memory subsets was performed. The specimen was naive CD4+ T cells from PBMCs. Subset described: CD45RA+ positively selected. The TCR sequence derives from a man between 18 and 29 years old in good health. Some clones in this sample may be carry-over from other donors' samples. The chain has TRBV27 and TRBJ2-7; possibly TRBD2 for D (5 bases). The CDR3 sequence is CASSDDYYEQYF. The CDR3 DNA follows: TGTGCCAGCAGCGATGACTACTACGAGCAGTACTTC.